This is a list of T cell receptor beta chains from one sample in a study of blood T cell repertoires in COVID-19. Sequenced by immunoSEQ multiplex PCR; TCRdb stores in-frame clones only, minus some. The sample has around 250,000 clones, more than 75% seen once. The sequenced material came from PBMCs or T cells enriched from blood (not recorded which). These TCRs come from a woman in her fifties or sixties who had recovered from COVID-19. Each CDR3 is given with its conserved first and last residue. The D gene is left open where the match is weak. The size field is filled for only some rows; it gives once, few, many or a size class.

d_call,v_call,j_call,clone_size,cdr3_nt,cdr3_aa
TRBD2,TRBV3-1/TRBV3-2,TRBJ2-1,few,TGTGCCAGCAGCCAGGCCGTCAGCGGGAGTCCGTTCTTC,CASSQAVSGSPFF
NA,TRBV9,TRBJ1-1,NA,TGTGCCAGCAGCGTAGGAGGGTACATGAACACTGAAGCTTTCTTT,CASSVGGYMNTEAFF
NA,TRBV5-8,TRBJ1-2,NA,TGTGCCAGCAGCCCGTCGACAGGCCTCGGAGGCTACACCTTC,CASSPSTGLGGYTF
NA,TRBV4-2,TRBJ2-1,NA,TGTGCCAGCAGCCAAGAGACTTTGGGTGAGCAGTTCTTC,CASSQETLGEQFF
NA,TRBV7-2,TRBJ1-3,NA,TGTGCCAGCAGCTTAGGCGGGTACGGAAACACCATATATTTT,CASSLGGYGNTIYF
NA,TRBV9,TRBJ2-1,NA,TGTGCCAGCAGCGCGCGTACCAATGAGCAGTTCTTC,CASSARTNEQFF
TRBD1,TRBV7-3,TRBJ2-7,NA,TGTGCCAGCAGCACGACCGGGACAGGTGTCGACGAGCAGTACTTC,CASSTTGTGVDEQYF
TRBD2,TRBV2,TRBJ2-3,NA,TGTGCCAGTGTGCGGGAGGGGAACACAGATACGCAGTATTTT,CASVREGNTDTQYF
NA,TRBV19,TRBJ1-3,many,TGTGCCAGTAGTCAACAGAGCTCTGGAAACACCATATATTTT,CASSQQSSGNTIYF
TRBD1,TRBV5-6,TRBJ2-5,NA,TGTGCCAGCAGTCCTTGGATTACAGGGGACCAAGAGACCCAGTACTTC,CASSPWITGDQETQYF
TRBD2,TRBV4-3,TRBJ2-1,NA,TGCGCCAGCAGCCGACAGACTAGCGGGAGGAACAATGAGCAGTTCTTC,CASSRQTSGRNNEQFF
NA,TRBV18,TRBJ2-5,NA,TGTGCCAGCTCACCGGGGGGAGATGGTAGCGAGACCCAGTACTTC,CASSPGGDGSETQYF
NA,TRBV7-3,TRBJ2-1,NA,TGTGCCAGCAGCTTAATTACTAGCAATGAGCAGTTCTTC,CASSLITSNEQFF
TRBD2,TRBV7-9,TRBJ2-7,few,TGTGCCAGCGCAAGGACTAGCGGGAGGCTCGCCTACGAGCAGTACTTC,CASARTSGRLAYEQYF
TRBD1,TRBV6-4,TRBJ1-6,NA,TGTGCCAGCAGTCCAGGGGGCAATTCACCCCTCCACTTT,CASSPGGNSPLHF
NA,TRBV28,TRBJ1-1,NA,TGTGCCAGCAGTTTTTTTACAGACCCCCTGAACACTGAAGCTTTCTTT,CASSFFTDPLNTEAFF
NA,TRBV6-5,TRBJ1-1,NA,TGTGCCAGCAGTCCGGGGTGGAACACTGAAGCTTTCTTT,CASSPGWNTEAFF
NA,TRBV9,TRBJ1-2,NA,TGTGCCAGCAGCGCGGTTCAGGGAGGAGGTGGCTACACCTTC,CASSAVQGGGGYTF
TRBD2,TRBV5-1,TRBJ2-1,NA,TGCGCCAGCAGCGCCATAACTAGCGGGAGAACGGCTGAGCAGTTCTTC,CASSAITSGRTAEQFF
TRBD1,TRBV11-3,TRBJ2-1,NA,TGTGCCAGCAGCTTGGGTCAGGGGGCGCTTTCGGAGCAGTTCTTC,CASSLGQGALSEQFF
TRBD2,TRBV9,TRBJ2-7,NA,TGTGCCAGCAGCCCGGGGAGCGGGAGATTAGGCGAGCAGTACTTC,CASSPGSGRLGEQYF
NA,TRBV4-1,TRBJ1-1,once,TGCGCCAGCAGCCAAGACCCAGGCTCGAACACTGAAGCTTTCTTT,CASSQDPGSNTEAFF
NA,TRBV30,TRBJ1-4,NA,TGTGCCTGGAGTGTACTCCCAGGGATCGTCACTAATGAAAAACTGTTTTTT,CAWSVLPGIVTNEKLFF
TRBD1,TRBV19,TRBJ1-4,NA,TGTGCCAGTGGGAGGACAGGGGGTAATGAAAAACTGTTTTTT,CASGRTGGNEKLFF
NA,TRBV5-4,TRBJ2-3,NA,TGTGCCAGCAGCTTGGAGGCTAGCGTCACAGATACGCAGTATTTT,CASSLEASVTDTQYF
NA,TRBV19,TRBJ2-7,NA,TGTGCCAGTAGTACGAGACAGGAGCGCTACGAGCAGTACTTC,CASSTRQERYEQYF
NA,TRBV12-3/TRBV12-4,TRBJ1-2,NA,TGTGCCAGCAGTTTGAGGTGGGGAGGCGGCTACACCTTC,CASSLRWGGGYTF
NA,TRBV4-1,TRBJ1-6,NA,TGCGCCAGCAGCTCGAGCACGGGAAGAGATTCACCCCTCCACTTT,CASSSSTGRDSPLHF
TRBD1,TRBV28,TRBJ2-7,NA,TGTGCCAGCAGACCCGGGACAGGGGGCTCCTACGAGCAGTACTTC,CASRPGTGGSYEQYF
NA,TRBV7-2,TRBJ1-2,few,TGTGCCAGCAGCCAAGGAGGAGGGGGGGCTTGGTATGGCTACACCTTC,CASSQGGGGAWYGYTF
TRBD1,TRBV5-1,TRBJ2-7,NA,TGCGCCAGCAGCCTCAGGACAGGGACATACTACGAGCAGTACTTC,CASSLRTGTYYEQYF
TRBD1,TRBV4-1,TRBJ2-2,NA,TGCGCCAGCAGCCAGATCCGGACAGGGAGGTCCGGGGAGCTGTTTTTT,CASSQIRTGRSGELFF
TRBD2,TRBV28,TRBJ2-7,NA,TGTGCCAGCAGGGTGGGGAGGGGTTTCTCCTACGAGCAGTACTTC,CASRVGRGFSYEQYF
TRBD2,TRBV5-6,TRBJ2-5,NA,TGTGCCAGCAGCCTACGGACTAGCGGGACCCGTATCGGACAAGAGACCCAGTACTTC,CASSLRTSGTRIGQETQYF
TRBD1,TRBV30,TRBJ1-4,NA,TGTGCCTGGAGCTCCGGGACAGATGAAAAACTGTTTTTT,CAWSSGTDEKLFF
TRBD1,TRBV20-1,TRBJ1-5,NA,TGCAGTGCTAGTATTGGGACAGGAGGGTATAGCAATCAGCCCCAGCATTTT,CSASIGTGGYSNQPQHF
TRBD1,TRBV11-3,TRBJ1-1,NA,TGTGCCAGCAGCGCAGGGACAGGCGACACTGAAGCTTTCTTT,CASSAGTGDTEAFF
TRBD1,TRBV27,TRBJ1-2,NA,TGTGCCAGCAGTCCGCAGGGGGCCGACTATGGCTACACCTTC,CASSPQGADYGYTF
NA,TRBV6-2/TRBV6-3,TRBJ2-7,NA,TGTGCCAGCAGTTACCCGGACTTCTCCTACGAGCAGTACTTC,CASSYPDFSYEQYF
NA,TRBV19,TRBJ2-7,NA,TGTGCCAGTAGTGGCGGGAACGCCTACGAGCAGTACTTC,CASSGGNAYEQYF
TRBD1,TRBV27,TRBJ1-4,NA,TGTGCCAGCAGTTTATGGGTACAGGGGGCTTGTGTCCGGGAAAAACTGTTTTTT,CASSLWVQGACVREKLFF
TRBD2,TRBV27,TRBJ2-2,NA,TGTGCCAGCAGTTTTTTAGCGGGAGGGTCCGGGGAGCTGTTTTTT,CASSFLAGGSGELFF
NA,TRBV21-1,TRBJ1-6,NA,TGTGCCAGCAGACTTAGGACAGGGGCCGTCTTTAATTCACCCCTCCACTTT,CASRLRTGAVFNSPLHF
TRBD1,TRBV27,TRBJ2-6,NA,TGTGCCAGCAGCACCGGGACAGGCTCTGGGGCCAACGTCCTGACTTTC,CASSTGTGSGANVLTF
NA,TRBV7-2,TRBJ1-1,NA,TGTGCCAGCACCAGAGTCGCAGGGATCGGAGCTTTCTTT,CASTRVAGIGAFF